This T cell receptor (beta chain) stems from a study of cytomegalovirus exposure and HLA in healthy donors. Both 60 Vbeta primers and 13 Jbeta primers went into the PCR. Only in-frame clones appear in the TCRdb table, and some are missing; sequencing was by immunoSEQ multiplex PCR. The sample shows around 97,000 clones, around a tenth of them seen only once. The CDR3 length is 18 residues. Germline assignment: CDR1 SGHTA and CDR2 FQGNSA. The trim removed 1 base at V and 2 bases at J, leaving 8 bases unmatched. This TCR derives from a man aged 50 to 60 in good health and CMV-seropositive. The chain carries TRBV7-2 and TRBJ2-4; 10 bases agree with TRBD2. The sequenced material came from PBMCs. The CDR3 coding sequence is TGTGCCAGCAGCTTAGACCCCCCTAGCGGGAGATCCAAAAACATTCAGTACTTC. As protein: CASSLDPPSGRSKNIQYF.